This TCR beta chain was profiled in a study of T cells after yellow fever vaccination. Study details: Each low-cell-number fraction was prepared by means of SMART-Seq v4 Ultra Low Input. General study findings and limits: Abundant clonotypes (contaminants from the bulk population) could be present in FACS-sorted repertoires.

A 5'RACE template-switching step, the method used to make TCR cDNA, added a universal primer site and UMIs. Each CDR3 protein gets one entry after TCRdb re-called the 5' RACE reads with MiXCR. Of roughly 300,000 distinct CDR3 sequences listed, 6.8% are singletons. With regard to this clonotype: Its target is unknown.

This CDR3 comprises 16 residues. J gave up 5 bases and V 4 bases, and 8 bases lay outside the gene matches. Germline V gives CDR1 KGHSH, CDR2 LQKENI. This clonotype was obtained from a man in his late teens or twenties who received the YFV17D yellow fever vaccine. The rearrangement uses TRBV18 and TRBJ2-2; 9 bases are shared with TRBD1. The sample consisted of PBMCs, taken roughly 47 days after the first yellow fever vaccination. CDR3 region: CASSRPGTGRTGELFF. CDR3 in DNA: TGTGCCAGCTCACGTCCCGGGACAGGGCGAACCGGGGAGCTGTTTTTT.